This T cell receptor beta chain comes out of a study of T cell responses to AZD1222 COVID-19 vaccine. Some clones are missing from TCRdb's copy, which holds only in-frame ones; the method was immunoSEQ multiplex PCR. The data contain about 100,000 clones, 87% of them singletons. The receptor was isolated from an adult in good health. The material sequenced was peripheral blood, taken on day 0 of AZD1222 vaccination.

As DNA, the CDR3 is TGTGCCAGCAGCAAAGATCTTATTTGGGGGCCTAATCAGCCCCAGCATTTT. It encodes CASSKDLIWGPNQPQHF. The gene calls are TRBV21-1 and TRBJ1-5; the table gives TRBD1 as D, unverified against the DNA. TRBV21-1 is given as a pseudogene. This CDR3 has 17 residues.